This T cell receptor (beta chain) is from a study of T cell responses to AZD1222 COVID-19 vaccine. The length of the CDR3 is 15 residues. The J segment lost 4 bases and the V segment lost 3 bases, leaving 4 bases of the junction unmatched. CDR1 SGHNT and CDR2 YENEEA come from the germline V gene. Sequencing was performed with immunoSEQ multiplex PCR; in TCRdb, only in-frame clones are kept and a portion is missing. The table records 75,000 to 95,000 clones, roughly 90% of them present only once. This receptor was obtained from an adult in good health. The material sequenced was peripheral blood, taken on day 0 of MenACWY control vaccination. The chain carries TRBV11-3 and TRBJ2-5, with 11 bases lining up with TRBD1. The CDR3 DNA sequence: TGTGCCAGCAGCTTTGGACAGGGGGCCGGAGAGACCCAGTACTTC. Its translation is CASSFGQGAGETQYF.